Shown below are 30 T cell receptor beta chains from a single sample sequenced in a study of cytomegalovirus exposure and HLA in healthy donors. PCR amplification relied on 60 Vbeta primers (plus 13 Jbeta primers). Method: immunoSEQ multiplex PCR; TCRdb's copy keeps in-frame clones and lacks some. The data show under 150,000 clones, roughly 89% seen once. The sample consisted of PBMCs. The receptors stem from a woman under 40 in good health and CMV-seronegative.

The CDR3 nucleotides read TGCGCCAGCAGCTTGGGGACAGGGGTTCCCACTGAAGCTTTCTTT. It yields the protein CASSLGTGVPTEAFF. The chain recombines TRBV5-1 with TRBJ1-1, with 9 nucleotides matching TRBD1. Germline CDR1 and CDR2: SGHRS and YFSETQ. The CDR3 runs to 15 residues. Trimming took 0 bases from V and 4 from J; bases not matched to a gene: 4.

The rearrangement joins TRBV29-1 to TRBJ2-2, with D perhaps matching TRBD2 (5 bases). Trimming took 5 bases from V and 5 from J, leaving 9 bases between them. This CDR3 region has 12 residues. Germline V CDR1 and CDR2: SQVTM, ANQGSEA. In nucleotides, the CDR3 is TGCAGCGTTCTACTAGGGACCGGGGAGCTGTTTTTT. It yields the protein CSVLLGTGELFF.

The J gene is TRBJ1-5, the V gene TRBV6-1, with TRBD1 identical over 7 bases. The J segment lost 7 bases and the V segment lost 6 bases, leaving 12 bases of the junction unmatched. The CDR3 sequence is 15 residues long. Germline CDR1 MNHNS, CDR2 SASEGT. DNA for the CDR3: TGTGCCAGCAGAGCCGGGACAGCCCAAAACCAGCCCCAGCATTTT. Its protein is CASRAGTAQNQPQHF.

In DNA form, the CDR3 reads TGTGCCAGCAGCTTAGTGTTTAGCTCCTACAATGAGCAGTTCTTC. It is translated as CASSLVFSSYNEQFF. The chain links TRBV11-2 to TRBJ2-1, with D unresolved. This CDR3 is built from 15 residues. Germline CDR1 is SGHAT and CDR2 is FQNNGV. The ends were cut back, 1 base at V and 0 bases at J, with 7 bases in the middle. Using reference TRBV11-2 and TRBJ2-1 for the parts outside the CDR3, the full variable domain is EAGVAQSPRYKIIEKRQSVAFWCNPISGHATLYWYQQILGQGPKLLIQFQNNGVVDDSQLPKDRFSAERLKGVDSTLKIQPAKLEDSAVYLCASSLVFSSYNEQFFGPGTRLTVL.

The chain recombines TRBV7-9 with TRBJ1-2; TRBD1 aligns across 7 bases. Per the germline V gene, CDR1 is SEHNR and CDR2 is FQNEAQ (reference sequence). The junction had 7 bases not matched to a gene; V was cut back by 2 bases and J by 7 bases. CDR3 length equals 14 residues. For the CDR3, the DNA is TGTGCCAGCAGCTTAAACGACAGGGCGGCTGGCTACACCTTC. Translated: CASSLNDRAAGYTF.

The CDR3 coding sequence is TGTGCCAGCAGTTGGACAGGGGTATACAATGAGCAGTTCTTC. It is translated as CASSWTGVYNEQFF. V gene TRBV27 combines with J gene TRBJ2-1; TRBD1 aligns across 9 bases. Per germline, CDR1 MNHEY and CDR2 SMNVEV (reference sequence). After removal of 4 bases from V and 4 bases from J, the junction contained 2 bases not matched to a gene. The CDR3 spans 14 residues.

The CDR3 bases are TGTGCCAGCAGCTTCCAGGGGAGTGCTTCACCCCTCCACTTT. Residues: CASSFQGSASPLHF. This rearrangement joins TRBV7-2 to TRBJ1-6, with D tentatively TRBD1 (6 bases). The CDR3 loop spans 14 amino acids. Germline V gene sequence: CDR1 SGHTA, CDR2 FQGNSA. V lost 3 bases to trimming and J lost 9 bases, with 12 bases between them.

V usage is TRBV10-3 and J usage is TRBJ1-4, with a weak D call TRBD1 (6 bases). V shed 0 bases and J shed 5 bases, with 13 bases lying between them. The CDR3 consists of 16 residues. Germline V CDR1 and CDR2: ENHRY, SYGVKD. The CDR3 sequence is CAISESRQVPNEKLFF. In nucleotides, the CDR3 is TGTGCCATCAGTGAGTCGCGACAGGTCCCCAATGAAAAACTGTTTTTT.

The rearrangement uses TRBV9 and TRBJ1-1, with D hard to call. The CDR3 is made up of 13 amino acids. CDR1 and CDR2 (germline): SGDLS, YYNGEE. The V gene lost 2 bases and the J gene lost 4 bases, with 9 bases spanning the gap. The CDR3 reads CASSVVTGTEAFF. The CDR3 DNA follows: TGTGCCAGCAGCGTTGTAACGGGCACTGAAGCTTTCTTT.

The chain uses TRBV27 and TRBJ2-2; no clear D. This CDR3 is built from 12 residues. Trimming took off 2 bases at V and 8 bases at J, with 6 bases between the two ends. CDR1 is MNHEY, CDR2 SMNVEV, per germline (reference sequence). The CDR3 loop is CASSLIVGELFF. The CDR3 DNA is TGTGCCAGCAGTTTAATAGTGGGGGAGCTGTTTTTT.

J is TRBJ2-7 and V is TRBV4-1; TRBD1 matches 8 bases. The V segment lost 4 bases and the J segment 4 bases; nucleotides outside the gene matches: 15. The germline CDR1 and CDR2 sequences are MGHRA and YSYEKL. The CDR3 loop spans 17 amino acids. The CDR3 DNA sequence: TGCGCCAGCAGCCTTGGGCCAACCGGGACAGGACTTTACGAGCAGTACTTC. Residues: CASSLGPTGTGLYEQYF.

The rearrangement uses TRBV18 and TRBJ2-7; 9 bases agree with TRBD1. Germline lookup yields CDR1 KGHSH and CDR2 LQKENI. This CDR3 region has 14 residues. V gave up 5 bases and J gave up 2 bases; unmatched junction bases: 4. The CDR3 DNA follows: TGTGCCAGCTCAACACAGGGGGCGGCCTACGAGCAGTACTTC. It encodes CASSTQGAAYEQYF.

This clone was observed once. The CDR3 nucleotides read TGTGCCAGCAGTTACCCAAACAATGAGCAGTTCTTC. Protein sequence: CASSYPNNEQFF. This chain links TRBV6-5 with TRBJ2-1, with unresolved D. CDR3 length: 12 amino acids. V lost 2 bases and J 5 bases, leaving 4 bases between the germline ends. Per the germline V gene, CDR1 is MNHEY and CDR2 is SVGAGI.

Here the CDR3 reads CASSSRRGFEQYF. The CDR3 DNA is TGTGCCAGCAGCTCAAGGAGGGGCTTCGAGCAGTACTTC. The J gene is TRBJ2-7, the V gene TRBV7-2; weak D call: TRBD2 (6 bases). V was pared by 4 bases and J by 6 bases, with 13 bases between. The CDR3 consists of 13 residues. Germline V gives CDR1 SGHTA, CDR2 FQGNSA.

This chain joins TRBV30 and TRBJ1-1, with D unclear. This CDR3 contains 12 residues. Trimming left V 1 base short and J 5 bases short, with 8 bases between. The germline V gene has CDR1 GTSNPN and CDR2 SVGIG (reference sequence). The CDR3 here is CAWSGGDTEAFF. The CDR3 nucleotides read TGTGCCTGGAGTGGCGGGGATACTGAAGCTTTCTTT.

This chain joins TRBV5-1 and TRBJ2-2, with a weak D call TRBD1 (5 bases). V shed 0 bases and J shed 1 base, with 7 bases lying between them. Germline CDR1 is SGHRS and CDR2 is YFSETQ. The CDR3 totals 15 residues. The CDR3 loop is CASSLERGNTGELFF. The CDR3 nucleotides are TGCGCCAGCAGCTTGGAAAGGGGGAACACCGGGGAGCTGTTTTTT.

The chain couples TRBV19 to TRBJ2-4, with TRBD1 as a possible D gene (7 bases). Trimming cost V 9 bases and J 14 bases, with 29 bases left between them. The CDR3 length is 15 residues. CDR1 LNHDA and CDR2 SQIVND come from the germline V gene (reference sequence). The CDR3 DNA follows: TGTGCCAGCCCGAACCCTCTCGCGGGACAGAGTTGTGAGTACTTC. Encoded protein: CASPNPLAGQSCEYF.

The V and J genes are TRBV4-1 and TRBJ2-3, with TRBD2 matching over 12 bases. The CDR3 length is 18 residues. V gave up 1 base and J gave up 0 bases; unmatched junction bases: 5. Germline V lookup: CDR1 MGHRA, CDR2 YSYEKL. CDR3 sequence reads: CASSQGLAGVFSTDTQYF. The DNA of the CDR3 is TGCGCCAGCAGCCAAGGACTAGCGGGGGTCTTTAGCACAGATACGCAGTATTTT.

V usage is TRBV13 and J usage is TRBJ2-7, with D possibly matching TRBD1 (5 bases). Per the germline V gene, CDR1 is PRHDT and CDR2 is FYEKMQ (reference sequence). Trimming removed 0 bases from V and 2 bases from J, with 23 bases in between. CDR3 length: 19 amino acids. The CDR3 region has the DNA TGTGCCAGCAGCTTAGGCCTTCTCGGGCAGGGCCTAGACCCCTACGAGCAGTACTTC. The encoded protein is CASSLGLLGQGLDPYEQYF.

The rearrangement joins TRBV27 to TRBJ2-5; tentatively, D is TRBD1 (6 bases). The DNA end is a closer match to TRBJ2-7, so the J assignment may be wrong. Germline CDR1 is MNHEY and CDR2 is SMNVEV (reference sequence). The CDR3 has 14 residues. This CDR3 reads CASSPTTGSYEQYF. CDR3 nucleotide sequence: TGTGCCAGCAGTCCGACCACAGGGTCCTACGAGCAGTACTTC.

The chain is built from TRBV18 and TRBJ1-5; a possible D gene is TRBD1 (6 bases). The germline gives CDR1 KGHSH, CDR2 LQKENI. This CDR3 has 14 amino acids. Trimming removed 2 bases at V and 5 bases at J, with 10 bases between. The CDR3 DNA sequence: TGTGCCAGCTCACCAAGGGACACCGATCAGCCCCAGCATTTT. Translation gives CASSPRDTDQPQHF. Complete variable domain (other parts from reference TRBV18 and TRBJ1-5): NAGVMQNPRHLVRRRGQEARLRCSPMKGHSHVYWYRQLPEEGLKFMVYLQKENIIDESGMPKERFSAEFPKEGPSILRIQQVVRGDSAAYFCASSPRDTDQPQHFGDGTRLSIL.

CDR3 loop: CASSELGLADTDTQYF. Written as DNA, the CDR3 is TGCGCCAGCAGTGAGTTGGGACTAGCGGACACAGATACGCAGTATTTT. The chain recombines TRBV10-2 with TRBJ2-3; 11 bases align to TRBD2. CDR1 and CDR2 (germline): WSHSY, SAAADI. CDR3 length: 16 amino acids. With V trimmed by 1 base and J by 2 bases, 2 bases remained unmatched.

This chain connects TRBV2 to TRBJ2-5; the D gene is possibly TRBD1 (6 bases). With 6 bases removed from V and 5 bases from J, the gap between germline ends came to 16 bases. Germline V CDR1 and CDR2: SNHLY, FYNNEI. The CDR3 sequence is 14 residues long. In nucleotides, the CDR3 is TGTGCCAGCAGCCCAAGGGGGACGGCGGAGACCCAGTACTTC. Encoded protein: CASSPRGTAETQYF. Supplemented by reference TRBV2 and TRBJ2-5, the full variable domain reads EPEVTQTPSHQVTQMGQEVILRCVPISNHLYFYWYRQILGQKVEFLVSFYNNEISEKSEIFDDQFSVERPDGSNFTLKIRSTKLEDSAMYFCASSPRGTAETQYFGPGTRLLVL.

V usage is TRBV6-5 and J usage is TRBJ1-4; no firm D call. This CDR3 has 14 residues. Germline V gene data show CDR1 as MNHEY and CDR2 as SVGAGI. V was pared by 5 bases and J by 4 bases, with 11 bases between. CDR3 loop: CASSGRGFNEKLFF. The CDR3 bases are TGTGCCAGCAGTGGGCGAGGGTTTAATGAAAAACTGTTTTTT.

This clone has a single count. The chain couples TRBV18 to TRBJ2-2, with 12 bases identical to TRBD2. This CDR3 region has 16 residues. After removal of 1 base from V and 8 bases from J, the junction contained 5 bases not matched to a gene. The germline gives CDR1 KGHSH, CDR2 LQKENI. CDR3 residues: CASSPRLAGAVGELFF. For the CDR3, the DNA is TGTGCCAGCTCACCACGACTAGCGGGAGCGGTTGGGGAGCTGTTTTTT.

The chain joins TRBV9 to TRBJ1-1; 7 bases map to TRBD1. Trimming removed 4 bases from V and 6 bases from J; junction bases left unmatched: 6. The CDR3 runs 13 residues. Germline CDR1 reads SGDLS; CDR2 reads YYNGEE. For the CDR3, the DNA is TGTGCCAGCAGCCCGACAGGGACCCCTGAAGCTTTCTTT. Translated: CASSPTGTPEAFF.

The chain uses TRBV11-3 and TRBJ2-2, with TRBD2 matching over 7 bases. The V and J ends lost 5 bases and 2 bases, in that order; junction bases with no gene match: 5. Germline V gene data show CDR1 as SGHNT and CDR2 as YENEEA. The CDR3 length is 15 residues. Here the CDR3 DNA reads TGTGCCAGCAGCAGCGGGACTTACAACACCGGGGAGCTGTTTTTT. It codes for CASSSGTYNTGELFF.

This chain links TRBV5-1 with TRBJ2-2; possible D gene TRBD1, 5 bases. V gave up 5 bases and J gave up 16 bases, with 15 bases separating them. Germline V gene data show CDR1 as SGHRS and CDR2 as YFSETQ. The CDR3 runs 11 residues. The CDR3 sequence is CASSSSTEAFF. In DNA form, the CDR3 reads TGCGCCAGCAGTTCCTCGACAGAGGCGTTTTTT. Drawing the rest from reference TRBV5-1 and TRBJ2-2, the complete variable domain is KAGVTQTPRYLIKTRGQQVTLSCSPISGHRSVSWYQQTPGQGLQFLFEYFSETQRNKGNFPGRFSGRQFSNSRSEMNVSTLELGDSALYLCASSSSTEAFFGEGSRLTVL.

Here the CDR3 reads CASSLVGMGGPTGELFF. The CDR3 DNA reads TGTGCCAGCAGCTTAGTTGGTATGGGAGGACCCACCGGGGAGCTGTTTTTT. The V call is TRBV7-9, the J call TRBJ2-2; tentative D call: TRBD2 (6 bases). This CDR3 contains 17 residues. Germline CDR1 and CDR2: SEHNR and FQNEAQ (reference sequence). V was shortened by 1 base and J by 4 bases, with 16 bases between the two germline ends.

This sequence joins TRBV18 and TRBJ1-4; D call uncertain. V gave up 8 bases and J gave up 8 bases, with 21 bases separating them. The V gene's germline CDR1 is KGHSH and CDR2 LQKENI. This CDR3 has 15 residues. CDR3: CASSSPFAGGEKLFF. The CDR3 nucleotides read TGTGCCAGCAGCTCACCATTTGCAGGAGGAGAAAAACTGTTTTTT. Drawing the rest from reference TRBV18 and TRBJ1-4, the complete variable domain is NAGVMQNPRHLVRRRGQEARLRCSPMKGHSHVYWYRQLPEEGLKFMVYLQKENIIDESGMPKERFSAEFPKEGPSILRIQQVVRGDSAAYFCASSSPFAGGEKLFFGSGTQLSVL.